This TCR beta chain was profiled in a study of blood T cell repertoires in COVID-19. Across the study: Acute and convalescent COVID-19 specimens originated in the United States, Italy and Spain. PBMCs, B-cell-depleted T cells, or T cells were the source of the cDNA or gDNA that made up the material.

Data came from immunoSEQ multiplex PCR; TCRdb stores just in-frame clones and leaves some out. The repertoire includes approximately 160,000 clones, approximately 85% of them detected once, and approximately 1.1% sits in the top ten. Germline lookup yields CDR1 MNHNY and CDR2 SVGAGI (reference sequence). Trimming stripped 8 bases from V and 4 bases from J, with 11 bases between. This CDR3 is 13 amino acids long. This receptor was taken from a man aged 55 to 70 who had recovered from COVID-19. The sample taken for sequencing was peripheral blood. This chain uses TRBV6-6 with TRBJ1-4, with D hard to call. CDR3 coding DNA: TGTGCCAGCTCGAGGTCGATTAATGAAAAACTGTTTTTT. It translates to CASSRSINEKLFF.